This T cell receptor beta chain is from a study of blood T cells in healthy people across ages. Study-wide results and caveats: Possibly confounding the expanded clonotype changes was the fact that donor CMV status was unknown. It was not possible, with unsorted PBMCs, to conclusively compare naive and antigen-experienced cells.

The second PCR ran roughly 6 to 11 cycles with a sample-barcoded 5' primer and J-beta primers. Every sample gave at least 2.5 million paired-end reads containing CDR3. Using its own MiXCR run on the 5' RACE reads, TCRdb lists one record per CDR3 protein. The repertoire holds approximately 800,000 distinct CDR3 sequences, with 58% as singletons. The CDR3 has 12 residues. V was trimmed by 5 bases and J by 6 bases, leaving 9 bases between them. Germline V gene sequence: CDR1 SGHVS, CDR2 FNYEAQ. In regard to this clonotype: As yet, its antigen is unknown.

With each sample, at least 6 micrograms of total RNA were extracted. Sequencing was carried out using blood. This chain joins TRBV7-6 and TRBJ2-3; D not resolved. The receptor was derived from a man aged 25-45 years in good health. The CDR3 sequence: CASSGIMDTQYF. CDR3 coding DNA: TGTGCCAGCAGCGGAATTATGGATACGCAGTATTTT.